Listed below are T cell receptor beta chains from one sample, sequenced in a study of T cells after posttransplantation cyclophosphamide. Sequencing used immunoSEQ multiplex PCR; TCRdb keeps in-frame clones, though not all of them. Of 21,000 or so clones listed, roughly 85% were seen once; the top ten hold around 2.1%. Material: PBMCs, obtained roughly a year after allogeneic stem cell transplant with calcineurin inhibitor and methotrexate. Receptors originate from a female patient aged 30 to 45 who received an allogeneic stem cell transplant from an unrelated donor, was CMV-positive, and had acute and chronic GVHD. Some T cells may be graft donor cells. Both conserved end residues are part of each CDR3. D genes are given only for firm matches. Expanded clones get a size class; other rows say once, few or many, or leave the size out.

abundance	d_gene	j_gene	v_gene	CDR3aa	CDR3nt
NA	NA	TRBJ2-1	TRBV7-9	CASSLTVNEQFF	TGTGCCAGCAGCTTGACAGTTAATGAGCAGTTCTTC
few	NA	TRBJ1-1	TRBV6-6	CASSHPGINTEAFF	TGTGCCAGCAGCCACCCCGGGATCAACACTGAAGCTTTCTTT
NA	NA	TRBJ1-1	TRBV28	CASSGMNTEAFF	TGTGCCAGCAGTGGCATGAACACTGAAGCTTTCTTT
NA	TRBD2	TRBJ2-1	TRBV28	CASGGEPGTDSYNEQFF	TGTGCCAGCGGGGGGGAACCTGGGACTGATTCCTACAATGAGCAGTTCTTC
NA	TRBD2	TRBJ2-5	TRBV19	CASSAAGGGLQETQYF	TGTGCCAGTAGTGCCGCGGGAGGGGGCCTTCAAGAGACCCAGTACTTC
NA	NA	TRBJ2-3	TRBV9	CASSGAQLRDTQYF	TGTGCCAGCAGCGGAGCGCAACTGAGGGATACGCAGTATTTT
few	NA	TRBJ2-2	TRBV28	CASSFRVTGELFF	TGTGCCAGCAGTTTCAGGGTCACCGGGGAGCTGTTTTTT
NA	NA	TRBJ2-3	TRBV5-1	CASSLGGAEYF	TGCGCCAGCAGCTTGGGCGGGGCGGAGTATTTT
NA	NA	TRBJ2-5	TRBV18	CASSPPNFATGRRGETQYF	TGTGCCAGCTCACCACCGAATTTCGCTACGGGACGGCGGGGAGAGACCCAGTACTTC
NA	TRBD1	TRBJ2-3	TRBV2	CASTQGDGDTDTQYF	TGTGCCAGCACCCAGGGGGATGGGGACACAGATACGCAGTATTTT
NA	NA	TRBJ1-2	TRBV15	CATSRSTDTSGYTF	TGTGCCACCAGCAGATCAACGGACACCTCTGGCTACACCTTC
NA	NA	TRBJ1-2	TRBV5-6	CASSGNRELYYGYTF	TGTGCCAGCAGCGGGAACAGGGAGTTGTACTATGGCTACACCTTC
NA	TRBD2	TRBJ2-7	TRBV4-1	CASSQELAGLTYEQYF	TGCGCCAGCAGCCAAGAATTAGCGGGGCTTACCTACGAGCAGTACTTC
NA	NA	TRBJ2-7	TRBV7-9	CASSLGLGEQYF	TGTGCCAGCAGCTTGGGGCTAGGCGAGCAGTACTTC
NA	TRBD1	TRBJ2-5	TRBV13	CASSSTGTGKETQYF	TGTGCCAGCAGCTCAACCGGGACAGGGAAAGAGACCCAGTACTTC
NA	TRBD2	TRBJ2-7	TRBV6-5	CASRRGYEQYF	TGTGCCAGCAGGCGGGGGTACGAGCAGTACTTC